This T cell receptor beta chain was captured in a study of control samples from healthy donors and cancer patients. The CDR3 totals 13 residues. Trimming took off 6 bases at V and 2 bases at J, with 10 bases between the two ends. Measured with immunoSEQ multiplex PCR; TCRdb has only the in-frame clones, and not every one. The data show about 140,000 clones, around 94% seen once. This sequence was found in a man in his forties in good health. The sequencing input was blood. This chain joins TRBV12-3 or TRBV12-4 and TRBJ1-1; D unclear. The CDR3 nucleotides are TGTGCCAGCAGCCCCTGGTCCAACACTGAAGCTTTCTTT. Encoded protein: CASSPWSNTEAFF.